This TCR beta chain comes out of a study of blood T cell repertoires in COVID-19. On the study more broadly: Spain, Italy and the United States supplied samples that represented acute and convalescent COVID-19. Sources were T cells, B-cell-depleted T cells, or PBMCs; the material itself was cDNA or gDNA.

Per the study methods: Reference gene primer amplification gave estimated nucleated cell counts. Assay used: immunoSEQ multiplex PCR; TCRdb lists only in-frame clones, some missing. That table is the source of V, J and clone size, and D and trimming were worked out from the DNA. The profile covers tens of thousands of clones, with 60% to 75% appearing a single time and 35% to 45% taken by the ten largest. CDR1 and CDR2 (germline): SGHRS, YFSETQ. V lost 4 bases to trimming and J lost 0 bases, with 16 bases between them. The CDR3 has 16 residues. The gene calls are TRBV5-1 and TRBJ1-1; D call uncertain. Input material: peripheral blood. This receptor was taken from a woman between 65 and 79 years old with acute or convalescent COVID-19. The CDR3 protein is CASSPVVVPMNTEAFF. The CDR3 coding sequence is TGCGCCAGCAGCCCGGTGGTCGTCCCCATGAACACTGAAGCTTTCTTT.